This entry features one T cell receptor (beta chain) sequence. Germline CDR1 is SGHTA and CDR2 is FQGNSA. The CDR3 loop spans 14 amino acids. With 8 bases clipped from V and 2 bases from J, the junction kept 8 bases outside the gene matches. This entry is derived from a study of shared clonotypes between healthy human individuals. Sequencing used immunoSEQ multiplex PCR; TCRdb keeps in-frame clones, though not all of them. In the table there are just over 2,000,000 clones, 85% to 95% of which are singletons. The chain links TRBV7-2 to TRBJ1-2; 7 bases line up with TRBD1. The sequenced material came from naive CD4+ T cells sorted from blood. The sample's subset: CD45RA+ positively selected. This clonotype was sampled from a man aged 18 to 30 in good health. The CDR3 region is CASGTDRANYGYTF. In nucleotides, the CDR3 is TGTGCCAGCGGAACAGACAGGGCCAACTATGGCTACACCTTC. Full variable domain (rest looked up from reference TRBV7-2 and TRBJ1-2): GAGVSQSPSNKVTEKGKDVELRCDPISGHTALYWYRQSLGQGLEFLIYFQGNSAPDKSGLPSDRFSAERTGGSVSTLTIQRTQQEDSAVYLCASGTDRANYGYTFGSGTRLTVV.